This TCR beta chain originates from a study of T-cell memory formation after mild COVID-19. Study summary: The TCR clusters were mostly specific to one donor. General study results and limits: Of the contracting clones, CD4+ ones lay mainly in CM and EM, and CD8+ ones in EMRA. Clonal second-wave expansions that peaked on day 37 had unconfirmed SARS-CoV-2 specificity.

The CDR3 is 14 amino acids. V was pared by 0 bases and J by 8 bases, with 11 bases between. Germline V CDR1 and CDR2: LGHNA, YNFKEQ. This clonotype occurred a few times. Its target is unknown. TCRalpha and TCRbeta libraries used 5'RACE with constant-segment primers and UMIs. TCRdb re-called the 5' RACE reads through MiXCR, storing one row per CDR3 protein. The sample has a few hundred thousand distinct CDR3 sequences, just under 20% seen once. The material sequenced was PBMCs or a T cell subset sorted from them (not recorded which). This TCR came from a man younger than 35 who had mild COVID-19 (a few samples of this study predate the infection). Cell type and time point are not known. The V gene is TRBV4-2, the J gene TRBJ2-1; no reliable D call. The CDR3 nucleotides read TGTGCCAGCAGCCAAGATCTCCTCGGAGATGAGCAGTTCTTC. Amino acid sequence: CASSQDLLGDEQFF.